The text below deals with one T cell receptor (beta chain). TCRdb re-called the 5' RACE reads and catalogs CDR3 proteins one per entry, DNA excluded. The listing records 330,000 or so distinct CDR3 sequences. This entry is derived from a study of monozygotic twins with inflammatory bowel disease. CDR3 length: 13 residues. Per germline, CDR1 SGHAT and CDR2 FQNNGV. Sampling involved one blood draw (about 2.6 ml) for every donor. Whole-blood total RNA was extracted without T cell sorting. Sequencing was done on a sample of blood. The rearrangement links TRBV11-2 to TRBJ2-7; TCRdb's D call of TRBD1 is untestable without DNA. The receptor's source is a human donor with ulcerative colitis or Crohn's disease, or a healthy co-twin of an affected twin (not recorded which). CDR3 residues: CASSRQGPPEQYF.